These 28 T cell receptor beta chains were sequenced from one sample in a study of blood T cells in healthy people across ages. The second PCR ran roughly 6 to 11 cycles with a sample-barcoded 5' primer and J-beta primers. TCRdb ran MiXCR on the 5' RACE reads and lists one entry per CDR3 protein. The profile shows hundreds of thousands of distinct CDR3 sequences, about 42% of them singletons. Sequencing was performed on blood. The origin of the receptors is an older man in good health.

Notes on this clonotype: Since a much larger clone is just one base distant, this may be a read error. The chain joins TRBV12-3 or TRBV12-4 to TRBJ2-3, with D maybe TRBD2 (5 bases). This CDR3 has 13 residues. Here the CDR3 DNA reads TGTGCCAGCAGTATAGCGTCGGGGGATACGCAGTATTTT. Translating gives CASSIASGDTQYF.

V usage is TRBV12-3 or TRBV12-4 and J usage is TRBJ2-1; D may be TRBD1 or TRBD2 (6 bases each). The CDR3 extends over 15 amino acids. V was pared by 5 bases and J by 8 bases, with 19 bases between. The CDR3 region has the DNA TGTGCCAGCAGTCGGGGGCGGACGAACAGGCATGAGCAGTTCTTC. Translation: CASSRGRTNRHEQFF.

The chain carries TRBV15 and TRBJ2-7; D is perhaps TRBD1 (6 bases). The J call may be incorrect, as the DNA end agrees better with TRBJ2-5. From germline, CDR1 is LNHNV and CDR2 YYDKDF (reference sequence). The CDR3 is 16 amino acids. This chain's CDR3 is CATSRGQGRRVETQYF. DNA of the CDR3: TGTGCCACCAGCAGAGGTCAGGGGCGCAGGGTGGAGACCCAGTACTTC.

There are a few counts of this clonotype. The chain combines TRBV27 with TRBJ1-5; tentative D call: TRBD1 (6 bases). Germline CDR1 is MNHEY and CDR2 is SMNVEV (reference sequence). V was clipped by 3 bases and J by 6 bases, with 15 bases between them. CDR3 size: 15 residues. CDR3 coding DNA: TGTGCCAGCAGTTTGCGGGACACGGGCACTCAGCCCCAGCATTTT. Translating it yields CASSLRDTGTQPQHF.

This chain links TRBV28 with TRBJ1-1, with D possibly being TRBD1 (5 bases). The V and J ends lost 3 bases and 4 bases respectively, with 9 bases between them. Germline V gene sequence: CDR1 MDHEN, CDR2 SYDVKM. CDR3 size: 13 residues. Here the CDR3 reads CASSFDRTTEAFF. The CDR3 coding sequence is TGTGCCAGCAGTTTCGACAGAACCACTGAAGCTTTCTTT.

In its sample, this clonotype was seen a few times. The CDR3 DNA sequence: TGCAGTGCCGTGACTAGCGGGAGCTTCTATGAGCAGTTCTTC. It encodes CSAVTSGSFYEQFF. The chain carries TRBV20-1 and TRBJ2-1; 12 nucleotides align to TRBD2. The CDR3 has 14 amino acids. J was trimmed by 8 bases and V by 6 bases; bases with no gene match: 8. Per germline, CDR1 DFQATT and CDR2 SNEGSKA (reference sequence).

The chain recombines TRBV10-3 with TRBJ2-1, with 12 bases matching TRBD2. The J segment lost 8 bases and the V segment lost 4 bases, leaving 6 bases of the junction unmatched. Germline V gene data show CDR1 as ENHRY and CDR2 as SYGVKD. The CDR3 spans 15 residues. The chain's CDR3 is CAISGLSSGRDEQFF. The CDR3 DNA reads as TGTGCCATCAGTGGGTTATCTAGCGGGAGGGATGAGCAGTTCTTC.

The chain carries TRBV6-1 and TRBJ2-5, with 8 bases lining up with TRBD2. The J call may be mistaken, given a closer DNA end match to TRBJ2-4. The CDR3 runs 16 residues. In germline, CDR1 is MNHNS, CDR2 SASEGT. This CDR3 reads CASSLNRGGLKNIQYF. The DNA for the CDR3 is TGTGCCAGCAGTCTAAACCGGGGGGGCCTCAAAAACATTCAGTACTTC.

The V and J genes are TRBV12-3 or TRBV12-4 and TRBJ1-4; the D gene is possibly TRBD1 (5 bases). The CDR3 is 16 residues long. V was trimmed by 2 bases and J by 0 bases, leaving 10 bases between them. The CDR3 loop is CASSLKGRSTNEKLFF. The CDR3 DNA sequence: TGTGCCAGCAGTTTAAAGGGGAGATCAACTAATGAAAAACTGTTTTTT.

The rearrangement links TRBV24-1 to TRBJ2-1; 9 bases fit TRBD2. V dropped 5 bases and J dropped 9; count of bases not matched to a gene: 4. Germline lookup yields CDR1 KGHDR and CDR2 SFDVKD. The CDR3 contains 13 residues. CDR3 sequence reads: CATSVSGSGEQFF. Written as DNA, the CDR3 is TGTGCCACCAGTGTTAGCGGGAGCGGTGAGCAGTTCTTC.

This clonotype was seen a few times. The chain recombines TRBV7-3 with TRBJ2-1; D may be TRBD2 (6 bases). Germline values: CDR1 SGHTA, CDR2 FQGTGA. Deletions cut 5 bases from V and 5 bases from J, with 13 bases between. The CDR3 has 14 amino acids. Here the CDR3 reads CASSLSGQNNEQFF. For the CDR3, the DNA is TGTGCCAGCAGCCTTAGCGGCCAGAACAATGAGCAGTTCTTC.

V gene TRBV2 combines with J gene TRBJ2-1; 14 nucleotides match TRBD2. This CDR3 spans 15 amino acids. Trimming cost V 6 bases and J 6 bases; bases outside gene matches: 4. Per germline, CDR1 SNHLY and CDR2 FYNNEI. Written as DNA, the CDR3 is TGTGCCAGCAGGGGTGGGACTAGCGGGAGCAATGAGCAGTTCTTC. This codes for CASRGGTSGSNEQFF.

This chain uses TRBV11-2 with TRBJ2-4; TRBD2 matches at 9 bases. The J call could be wrong; TRBJ2-7 is a better fit for the DNA end. Germline CDR1 SGHAT, CDR2 FQNNGV. The CDR3 totals 14 residues. CDR3: CASSLCPSGNEQYF. The CDR3, as DNA: TGTGCCAGCAGCTTATGTCCTAGCGGGAACGAGCAGTACTTC.

This clonotype has a handful of counts. The chain links TRBV6-2 or TRBV6-3 to TRBJ2-1, with 7 bases matching TRBD1. The CDR3 sequence is 18 residues long. J was trimmed by 5 bases and V by 4 bases; bases with no gene match: 17. The germline V gene has CDR1 MNHEY and CDR2 SVGEGT. CDR3 protein: CASSSLRKGGQSDNEQFF. CDR3 bases: TGTGCCAGCAGTTCCCTCCGAAAAGGGGGACAGAGTGACAATGAGCAGTTCTTC.

This clonotype was counted ten times or more. A much larger clone differs by one base, so this may be a read error. The rearrangement links TRBV7-2 to TRBJ2-1, with D possibly TRBD2 on 6 matching bases. Trimming took 5 bases from V and 4 from J, leaving 12 bases between them. The CDR3 runs 14 residues. Germline V CDR1 and CDR2: SGHTA, FQGNSA. CDR3 region: CASSVGTEYNEQFF. The CDR3 coding sequence is TGTGCCAGCAGCGTAGGGACTGAATACAATGAGCAGTTCTTC.

This clonotype occurred a few times. V usage is TRBV12-3 or TRBV12-4 and J usage is TRBJ2-3; 15 positions agree with TRBD2. V shed 6 bases and J 6 bases; nucleotides not matched to a gene: 4. The CDR3 has 15 amino acids. The CDR3 bases are TGTGCCAGCAGGGCCGGGACTAGCGGGAGGGATACGCAGTATTTT. Encoded protein: CASRAGTSGRDTQYF.

The table lists this clonotype with a few counts. The chain combines TRBV6-5 with TRBJ2-7; the D is unclear. CDR3 length: 13 residues. Germline V gene lookup returns CDR1 MNHEY and CDR2 SVGAGI. V gave up 8 bases and J gave up 0 bases, with 11 bases separating them. DNA of the CDR3: TGTGCCAGCCATCAGACGGACTCCTACGAGCAGTACTTC. Its protein product is CASHQTDSYEQYF.

The chain uses TRBV20-1 and TRBJ2-1; 9 bases are a match to TRBD2. V lost 4 bases and J lost 7; bases outside the gene matches: 14. The CDR3 runs to 16 residues. Germline CDR1 and CDR2: DFQATT and SNEGSKA (reference sequence). CDR3 sequence reads: CSAIPLGLARDNEQFF. The CDR3 bases are TGCAGTGCTATCCCCCTCGGACTAGCGCGAGATAATGAGCAGTTCTTC.

In its sample, this clonotype was seen a few times. V is TRBV20-1 and J is TRBJ2-5; the D call may be TRBD1 or TRBD2 (8 bases each). V was shortened by 3 bases and J by 2 bases, with 19 bases between the two germline ends. The CDR3 has 16 amino acids. The germline gives CDR1 DFQATT, CDR2 SNEGSKA (reference sequence). The DNA for the CDR3 is TGCAGTGCTAGGAGACAGGGGCAGCGGGGGCAAGAGACCCAGTACTTC. Translation: CSARRQGQRGQETQYF.

The V gene is TRBV29-1, the J gene TRBJ2-2; the D gene is possibly TRBD1 (8 bases). The CDR3 has 15 amino acids. Trimming left V 6 bases short and J 6 bases short, with 20 bases between. Germline CDR1 reads SQVTM; CDR2 reads ANQGSEA. The CDR3 nucleotides are TGCAGCGTGAAGGGGACAGGCGGGGGTCCCGGGGAGCTGTTTTTT. Its translation: CSVKGTGGGPGELFF.

A note on this clonotype: A much larger clone sits a single nucleotide away, making a read error possible. This chain joins TRBV10-3 and TRBJ2-1; 11 bases map to TRBD2. V shed 10 bases and J 7 bases; nucleotides not matched to a gene: 6. The V gene's germline CDR1 is ENHRY and CDR2 SYGVKD. The CDR3 sequence is 13 residues long. CDR3 DNA: TGTGCCACAGAACTAGCGGGAGAGAATGAGCAGTTCTTC. Translated, it gives CATELAGENEQFF.

The CDR3 loop is CAWSPPLHSGRMYEQYF. The CDR3 bases are TGTGCCTGGAGTCCGCCCTTGCATAGCGGGAGGATGTACGAGCAGTACTTC. The rearrangement uses TRBV30 and TRBJ2-7; the match to TRBD2 covers 10 bases. With V trimmed by 2 bases and J by 4 bases, 14 bases remained unmatched. The germline gives CDR1 GTSNPN, CDR2 SVGIG (reference sequence). The CDR3 spans 17 residues. Complete variable domain (other parts from reference TRBV30 and TRBJ2-7): SQTIHQWPATLVQPVGSPLSLECTVEGTSNPNLYWYRQAAGRGLQLLFYSVGIGQISSEVPQNLSASRPQDRQFILSSKKLLLSDSGFYLCAWSPPLHSGRMYEQYFGPGTRLTVT.

V is TRBV6-5 and J is TRBJ2-2; D is perhaps TRBD1 (6 bases). Germline lookup yields CDR1 MNHEY and CDR2 SVGAGI. CDR3 length equals 15 residues. Trimming cost V 4 bases and J 0 bases, with 9 bases left between them. The CDR3 protein is CASSSWDTNTGELFF. Here the CDR3 DNA reads TGTGCCAGCAGTTCCTGGGACACGAACACCGGGGAGCTGTTTTTT.

This clonotype has more than one count but fewer than ten. The chain has TRBV12-3 or TRBV12-4 and TRBJ1-1; no definite D call. The CDR3 runs 13 residues. Trimming cost V 3 bases and J 4 bases, with 9 bases left between them. The CDR3 sequence: CASSLTVATEAFF. CDR3 in DNA: TGTGCCAGCAGTTTGACGGTGGCCACTGAAGCTTTCTTT.

Only a few counts were recorded for this clonotype. The chain links TRBV11-2 to TRBJ2-5; TRBD2 matches 11 bases. Germline trimming cut 0 bases from V and 5 bases from J; bases unmatched to any gene: 11. The CDR3 totals 18 residues. Germline-derived CDR1 and CDR2 are SGHAT and FQNNGV. DNA for the CDR3: TGTGCCAGCAGCTTAGAGGGCACTAGCGGGAGAGTGGCGGAGACCCAGTACTTC. This gives the protein CASSLEGTSGRVAETQYF.

The gene calls are TRBV5-6 and TRBJ2-1; D ambiguous. The CDR3 has 13 residues. V lost 4 bases and J 3 bases, leaving 8 bases between the germline ends. The germline V gene has CDR1 SGHDT and CDR2 YYEEEE. The CDR3 protein is CASSPSVYNEQFF. The CDR3 bases are TGTGCCAGCAGCCCCAGCGTCTACAATGAGCAGTTCTTC.

V and J are TRBV14 and TRBJ2-3; 7 nucleotides line up with TRBD1. Per the germline V gene, CDR1 is SGHDN and CDR2 is FVKESK. This CDR3 is built from 15 residues. Trimming cost V 0 bases and J 5 bases; bases outside gene matches: 5. The CDR3 DNA reads as TGTGCCAGCAGCCAAGACAGGGGGAAGATAGATACGCAGTATTTT. Its protein is CASSQDRGKIDTQYF. Filled out from reference TRBV14 and TRBJ2-3, the complete variable domain reads EAGVTQFPSHSVIEKGQTVTLRCDPISGHDNLYWYRRVMGKEIKFLLHFVKESKQDESGMPNNRFLAERTGGTYSTLKVQPAELEDSGVYFCASSQDRGKIDTQYFGPGTRLTVL.

CDR3 coding DNA: TGCAGCGTTGAGGCAAGCGGATGGGACAATGAGCAGTTCTTC. It specifies CSVEASGWDNEQFF. This chain joins TRBV29-1 and TRBJ2-1, with D possibly being TRBD2 (5 bases). The CDR3 spans 14 residues. With 3 bases removed from V and 5 bases from J, the gap between germline ends came to 14 bases. Germline lookup yields CDR1 SQVTM and CDR2 ANQGSEA.